This TCR beta chain was profiled in a study of long-term antiretroviral therapy in people with HIV. For this clone: Its antigen remains unidentified.

Germline V gene sequence: CDR1 LNHDA, CDR2 SQIVND (reference sequence). The CDR3 is 14 residues long. Deletions cut 5 bases from V and 4 bases from J, with 11 bases between. Run at survey level, the immunoSEQ assay was version v3.0. Measured with immunoSEQ multiplex PCR; TCRdb has only the in-frame clones, and not every one. Among some 25,000 clones listed, about four fifths were seen once. Study outcomes and limitations: HIV repertoires had narrower CDR3 length ranges than controls.

The chain combines TRBV19 with TRBJ1-4; maybe TRBD1 (5 bases). This TCR was recovered from a man aged 35 to 55 with HIV. The sample was unsorted PBMCs, taken 3 years after starting antiretroviral therapy. CDR3 coding DNA: TGTGCCAGTAGTGGGGGGACTAATAATGAAAAACTGTTTTTT. It yields the protein CASSGGTNNEKLFF.